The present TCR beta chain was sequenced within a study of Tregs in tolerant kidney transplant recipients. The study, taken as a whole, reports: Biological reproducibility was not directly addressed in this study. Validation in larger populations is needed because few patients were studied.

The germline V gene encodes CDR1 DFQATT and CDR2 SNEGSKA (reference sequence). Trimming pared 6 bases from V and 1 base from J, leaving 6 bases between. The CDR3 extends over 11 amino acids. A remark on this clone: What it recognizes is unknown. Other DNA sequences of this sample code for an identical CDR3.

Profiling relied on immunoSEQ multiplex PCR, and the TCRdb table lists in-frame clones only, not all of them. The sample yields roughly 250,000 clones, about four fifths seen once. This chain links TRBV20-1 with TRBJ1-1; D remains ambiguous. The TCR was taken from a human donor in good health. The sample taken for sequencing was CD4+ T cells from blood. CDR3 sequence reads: CSAPRNTEAFF. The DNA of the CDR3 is TGCAGTGCCCCAAGGAACACTGAAGCTTTCTTT.